This note documents a single TCR beta chain sequence. Its antigen is currently unknown. The sample belongs to a study of cytomegalovirus exposure and HLA in healthy donors. Background on the study: In an early release, HLA-typed donors contributed 77 million or so unique TCR sequences. General study results and limits: Cytomegalovirus status, reportedly, was diagnosed with high specificity and sensitivity by the classifier. V- and J-gene trimming of TCR beta was linked (in a later analysis) to a missense DCLRE1C variant.

This CDR3 has 14 amino acids. The trim removed 4 bases at V and 2 bases at J, leaving 5 bases unmatched. The V gene's germline CDR1 is SNHLY and CDR2 FYNNEI. Both 60 Vbeta primers and 13 Jbeta primers went into the PCR. Profiled with immunoSEQ multiplex PCR; TCRdb holds only in-frame clones, not every one. The sample holds 150,000 or so clones. Material for sequencing was PBMCs. The J gene is TRBJ2-7, the V gene TRBV2; TRBD2 agrees at 7 bases. The TCR comes from a man aged 30 to 39 in good health and CMV-seronegative. The CDR3 loop is CASSAWRETYEQYF. DNA for the CDR3: TGTGCCAGCAGTGCCTGGCGGGAGACCTACGAGCAGTACTTC. Together with reference TRBV2 and TRBJ2-7, the CDR3 gives the full variable domain: EPEVTQTPSHQVTQMGQEVILRCVPISNHLYFYWYRQILGQKVEFLVSFYNNEISEKSEIFDDQFSVERPDGSNFTLKIRSTKLEDSAMYFCASSAWRETYEQYFGPGTRLTVT.